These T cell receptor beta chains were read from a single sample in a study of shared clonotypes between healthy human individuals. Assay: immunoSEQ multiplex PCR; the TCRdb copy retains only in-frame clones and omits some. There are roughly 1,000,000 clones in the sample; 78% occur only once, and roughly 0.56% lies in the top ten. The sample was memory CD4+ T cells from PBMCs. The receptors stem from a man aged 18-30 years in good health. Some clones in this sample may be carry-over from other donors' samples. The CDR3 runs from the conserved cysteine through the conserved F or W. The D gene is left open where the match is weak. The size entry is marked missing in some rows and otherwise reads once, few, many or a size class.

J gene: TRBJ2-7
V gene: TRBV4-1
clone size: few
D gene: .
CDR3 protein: CASSRLWEQYF
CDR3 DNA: TGCGCCAGCAGCCGCCTGTGGGAGCAGTACTTC

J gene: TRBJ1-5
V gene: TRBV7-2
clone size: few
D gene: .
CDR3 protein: CASSPDRLPNQPQHF
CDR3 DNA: TGTGCCAGCAGCCCCGACAGGCTTCCGAATCAGCCCCAGCATTTT

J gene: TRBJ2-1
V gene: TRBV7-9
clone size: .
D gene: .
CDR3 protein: CASSRESNEQFF
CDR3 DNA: TGTGCCAGCAGCCGCGAATCCAATGAGCAGTTCTTC

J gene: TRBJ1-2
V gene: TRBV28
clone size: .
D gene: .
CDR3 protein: CASSLGLPGRYTF
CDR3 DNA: TGTGCCAGCAGTTTGGGGCTACCTGGGCGCTACACCTTC

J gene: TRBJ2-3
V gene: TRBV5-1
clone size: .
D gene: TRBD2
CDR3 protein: CASSWGLEADTQYF
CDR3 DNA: TGCGCCAGCAGCTGGGGACTAGAAGCAGATACGCAGTATTTT

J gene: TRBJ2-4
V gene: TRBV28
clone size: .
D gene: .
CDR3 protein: CASRVLAKNIQYF
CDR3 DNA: TGTGCCAGTAGAGTTCTAGCCAAAAACATTCAGTACTTC

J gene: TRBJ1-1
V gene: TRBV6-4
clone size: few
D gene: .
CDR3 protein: CASSAPGTQEGEAFF
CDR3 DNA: TGTGCCAGCAGTGCCCCCGGGACACAAGAAGGTGAAGCTTTCTTT

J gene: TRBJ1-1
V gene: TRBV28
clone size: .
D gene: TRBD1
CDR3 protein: CASSPLGQAGRWNTEAFF
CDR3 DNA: TGTGCCAGCAGCCCATTGGGACAGGCCGGCAGGTGGAACACTGAAGCTTTCTTT

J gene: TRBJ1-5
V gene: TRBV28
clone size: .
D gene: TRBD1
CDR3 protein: CASRQGADQPQHF
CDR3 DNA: TGTGCCAGCAGACAGGGGGCCGATCAGCCCCAGCATTTT

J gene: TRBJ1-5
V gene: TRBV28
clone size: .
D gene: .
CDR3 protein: CASSIRVAGHSNQPQHF
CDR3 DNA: TGTGCCAGCTCAATTAGGGTGGCGGGTCATAGCAATCAGCCCCAGCATTTT

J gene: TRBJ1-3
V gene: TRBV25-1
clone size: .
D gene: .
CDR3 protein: CATLSGAGNTIYF
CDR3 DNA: TGTGCCACTCTTAGTGGTGCCGGAAACACCATATATTTT

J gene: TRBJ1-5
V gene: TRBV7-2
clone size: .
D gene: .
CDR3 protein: CASSLGQGPNQPQHF
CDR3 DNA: TGTGCCAGCAGCTTGGGGCAGGGGCCAAATCAGCCCCAGCATTTT

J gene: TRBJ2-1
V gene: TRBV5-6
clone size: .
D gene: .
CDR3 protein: CASVGWGKQSYNEQFF
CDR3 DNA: TGTGCCAGCGTGGGTTGGGGGAAACAGTCCTACAATGAGCAGTTCTTC

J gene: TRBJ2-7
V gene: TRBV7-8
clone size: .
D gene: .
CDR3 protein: CASSSRSFSYEQYF
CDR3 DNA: TGTGCCAGCAGCTCCCGGTCCTTCTCCTACGAGCAGTACTTC

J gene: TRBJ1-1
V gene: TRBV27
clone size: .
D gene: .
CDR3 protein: CASSSPRGGPGLNTEAFF
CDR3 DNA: TGTGCCAGCAGTTCACCCCGAGGGGGGCCAGGTTTGAACACTGAAGCTTTCTTT

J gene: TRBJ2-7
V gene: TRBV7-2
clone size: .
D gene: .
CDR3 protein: CASSLVYGIDYEQYF
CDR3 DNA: TGTGCCAGCAGCTTAGTTTACGGGATTGACTACGAGCAGTACTTC

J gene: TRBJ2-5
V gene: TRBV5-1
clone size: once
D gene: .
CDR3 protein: CASSLDMGDRAQYF
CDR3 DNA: TGCGCCAGCAGCCTCGACATGGGCGACAGAGCCCAGTACTTC

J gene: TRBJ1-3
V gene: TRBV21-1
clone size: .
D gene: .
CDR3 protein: CASSIVVSSGNTIYF
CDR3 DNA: TGTGCCAGCAGCATAGTAGTCAGCTCTGGAAACACCATATATTTT

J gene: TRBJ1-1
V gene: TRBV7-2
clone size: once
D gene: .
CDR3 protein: CASRREMNTEAFF
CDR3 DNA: TGTGCCAGCAGGAGGGAGATGAACACTGAAGCTTTCTTT

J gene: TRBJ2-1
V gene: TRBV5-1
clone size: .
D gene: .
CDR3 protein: CASSPENEQFF
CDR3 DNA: TGCGCCAGCAGCCCGGAAAATGAGCAGTTCTTC

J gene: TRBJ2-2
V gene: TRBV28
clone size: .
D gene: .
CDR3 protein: CAWGSRNTGELFF
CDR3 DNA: TGTGCTTGGGGCAGTAGGAACACCGGGGAGCTGTTTTTT

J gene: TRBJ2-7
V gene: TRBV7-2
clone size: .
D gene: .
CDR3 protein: CASSFLVGEQYF
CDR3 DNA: TGTGCCAGCAGCTTCCTTGTAGGCGAGCAGTACTTC

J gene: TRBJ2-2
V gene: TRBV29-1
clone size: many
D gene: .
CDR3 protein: CSGGGVTGELFF
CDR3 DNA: TGCAGCGGCGGTGGGGTCACCGGGGAGCTGTTTTTT

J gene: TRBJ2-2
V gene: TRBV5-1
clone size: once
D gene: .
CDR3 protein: CASSSGTAPQGYTGELFF
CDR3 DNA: TGCGCCAGCAGCTCCGGGACCGCTCCCCAGGGGTACACCGGGGAGCTGTTTTTT

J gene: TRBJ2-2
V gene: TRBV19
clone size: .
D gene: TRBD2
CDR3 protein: CASSQTGAGGTGELFF
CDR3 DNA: TGTGCCAGTAGTCAGACCGGGGCGGGGGGCACCGGGGAGCTGTTTTTT

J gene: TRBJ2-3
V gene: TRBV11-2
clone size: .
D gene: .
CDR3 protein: CASSKPGPYTDTQYF
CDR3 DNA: TGTGCCAGCAGCAAACCCGGACCTTACACAGATACGCAGTATTTT

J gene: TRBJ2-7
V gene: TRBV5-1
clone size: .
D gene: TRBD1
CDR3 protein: CASSLRTGAYEQYF
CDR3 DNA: TGCGCCAGCAGCTTGCGGACAGGAGCCTACGAGCAGTACTTC

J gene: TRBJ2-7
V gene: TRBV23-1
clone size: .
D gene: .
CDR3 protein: CASSHGVLYEQYF
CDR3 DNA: TGCGCCAGCAGTCACGGGGTTCTATACGAGCAGTACTTC

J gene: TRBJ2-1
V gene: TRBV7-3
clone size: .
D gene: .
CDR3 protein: CASSLTEIRINEQFF
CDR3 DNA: TGTGCCAGCAGCTTAACGGAGATTAGGATCAATGAGCAGTTCTTC

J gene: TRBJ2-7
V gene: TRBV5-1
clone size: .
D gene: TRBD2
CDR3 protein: CASSLASGTRYYEQYF
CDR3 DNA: TGCGCCAGCAGCTTGGCTAGCGGGACTCGATACTACGAGCAGTACTTC

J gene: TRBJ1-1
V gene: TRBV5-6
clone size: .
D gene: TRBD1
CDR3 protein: CASSVTGEAEAFF
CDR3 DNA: TGTGCCAGCAGCGTAACAGGGGAGGCTGAAGCTTTCTTT

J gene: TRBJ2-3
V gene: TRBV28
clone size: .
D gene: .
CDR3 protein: CASRGGTGEHDTQYF
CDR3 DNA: TGTGCCAGCAGGGGGGGGACAGGCGAACATGATACGCAGTATTTT

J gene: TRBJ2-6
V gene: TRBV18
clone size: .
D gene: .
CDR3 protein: CASSPGTPSSGANVLTF
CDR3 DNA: TGTGCCAGCTCACCTGGGACACCAAGCTCTGGGGCCAACGTCCTGACTTTC

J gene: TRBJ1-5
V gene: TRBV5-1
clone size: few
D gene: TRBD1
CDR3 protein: CASSLGQGDQPQHF
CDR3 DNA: TGCGCCAGCAGCTTGGGACAGGGAGATCAGCCCCAGCATTTT

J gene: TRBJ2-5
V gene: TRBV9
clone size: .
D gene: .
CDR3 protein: CAGTKGETQYF
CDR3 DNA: TGTGCCGGCACCAAAGGGGAGACCCAGTACTTC

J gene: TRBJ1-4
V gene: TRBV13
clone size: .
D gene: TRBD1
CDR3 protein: CASSRQGAAWGGEKLFF
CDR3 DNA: TGTGCCAGCAGCCGACAGGGGGCGGCATGGGGCGGGGAAAAACTGTTTTTT

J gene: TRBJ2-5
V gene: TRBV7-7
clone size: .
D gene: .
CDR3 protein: CASSLGAVSGETQYF
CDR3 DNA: TGTGCCAGCAGCTTAGGGGCAGTCTCGGGGGAGACCCAGTACTTC

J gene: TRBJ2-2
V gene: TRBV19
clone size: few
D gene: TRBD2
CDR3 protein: CASSISGSPGTGELFF
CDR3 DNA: TGTGCCAGTAGTATAAGCGGGAGTCCTGGGACCGGGGAGCTGTTTTTT

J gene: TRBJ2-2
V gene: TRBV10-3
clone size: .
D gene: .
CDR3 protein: CAIQAGLAMTGELFF
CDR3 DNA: TGTGCCATCCAGGCGGGGCTAGCGATGACCGGGGAGCTGTTTTTT

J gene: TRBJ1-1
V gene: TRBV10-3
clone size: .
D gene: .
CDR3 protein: CAISPGGRTEAFF
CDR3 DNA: TGTGCCATCAGCCCGGGAGGGAGGACTGAAGCTTTCTTT

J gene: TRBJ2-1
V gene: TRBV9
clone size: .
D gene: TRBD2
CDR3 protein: CASSLNSGKTNEQFF
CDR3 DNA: TGTGCCAGCAGCCTAAACAGCGGGAAAACCAATGAGCAGTTCTTC

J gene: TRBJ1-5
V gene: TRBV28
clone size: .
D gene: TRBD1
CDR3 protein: CASDRQGNQPQHF
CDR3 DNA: TGTGCCAGCGACCGACAGGGTAATCAGCCCCAGCATTTT

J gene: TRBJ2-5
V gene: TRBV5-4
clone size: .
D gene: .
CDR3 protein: CASSWEKETQYF
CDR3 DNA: TGTGCCAGCAGCTGGGAGAAAGAGACCCAGTACTTC

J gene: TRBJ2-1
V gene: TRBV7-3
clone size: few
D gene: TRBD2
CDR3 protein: CASSLRSSISGRFVGNNEQFF
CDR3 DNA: TGTGCCAGCAGCTTACGAAGTAGTATTAGCGGGAGGTTTGTGGGAAACAATGAGCAGTTCTTC

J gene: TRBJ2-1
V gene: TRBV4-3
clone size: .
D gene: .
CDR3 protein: CASSRNLGQNSEQFF
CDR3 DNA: TGCGCCAGCAGCCGGAACCTGGGGCAAAACAGTGAGCAGTTCTTC

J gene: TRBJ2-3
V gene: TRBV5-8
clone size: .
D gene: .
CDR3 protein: CASIRWWSTDTQYF
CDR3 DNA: TGTGCCAGCATCCGGTGGTGGAGCACAGATACGCAGTATTTT

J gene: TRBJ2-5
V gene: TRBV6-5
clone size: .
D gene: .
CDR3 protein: CASSYRGQTQYF
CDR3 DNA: TGTGCCAGCAGTTACCGAGGCCAGACCCAGTACTTC

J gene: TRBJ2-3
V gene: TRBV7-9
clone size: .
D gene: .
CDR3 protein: CASSLASGPIDTQYF
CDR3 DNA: TGTGCCAGCAGCTTAGCGTCCGGGCCTATAGATACGCAGTATTTT

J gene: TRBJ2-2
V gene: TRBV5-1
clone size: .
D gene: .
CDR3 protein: CASSGLPSGPGAGELFF
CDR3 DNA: TGCGCCAGCAGCGGGCTCCCAAGCGGCCCAGGGGCCGGGGAGCTGTTTTTT

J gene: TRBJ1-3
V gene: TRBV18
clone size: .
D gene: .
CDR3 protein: CASSPQGTAGNTIHF
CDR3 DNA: TGTGCCAGCTCACCGCAGGGAACGGCTGGAAACACCATACATTTT

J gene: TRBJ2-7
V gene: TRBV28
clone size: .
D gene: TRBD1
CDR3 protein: CASRPGQGDEQYF
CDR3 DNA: TGTGCCAGCAGGCCGGGACAGGGCGACGAGCAGTACTTC

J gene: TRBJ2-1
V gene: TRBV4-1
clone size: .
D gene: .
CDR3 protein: CASSRPFRDKAHNEQFF
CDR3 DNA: TGCGCCAGCAGCCGACCATTCCGGGACAAGGCCCACAATGAGCAGTTCTTC

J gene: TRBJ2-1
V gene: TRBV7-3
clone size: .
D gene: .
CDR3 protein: CASSPVASSYNEQFF
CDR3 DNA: TGTGCCAGCAGCCCGGTAGCAAGCTCCTACAATGAGCAGTTCTTC

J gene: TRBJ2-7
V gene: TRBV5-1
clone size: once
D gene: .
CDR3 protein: CASSGDYEQYF
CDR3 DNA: TGCGCCAGCAGCGGGGACTACGAGCAGTACTTC

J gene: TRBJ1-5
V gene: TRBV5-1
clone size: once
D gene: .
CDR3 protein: CASSLAGGGGQPQHF
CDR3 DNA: TGCGCCAGCAGCTTGGCCGGTGGTGGAGGTCAGCCCCAGCATTTT

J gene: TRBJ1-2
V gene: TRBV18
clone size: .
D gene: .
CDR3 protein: CASSPPGRQGSGYTF
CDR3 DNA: TGTGCCAGCTCACCACCTGGAAGGCAGGGTTCGGGCTACACCTTC

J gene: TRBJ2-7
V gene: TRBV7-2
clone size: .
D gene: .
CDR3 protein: CASSLGQRYEQYF
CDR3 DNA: TGTGCCAGCAGCTTAGGGCAGCGCTACGAGCAGTACTTC

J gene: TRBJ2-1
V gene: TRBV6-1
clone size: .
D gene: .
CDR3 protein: CASSGSSRISYNEQFF
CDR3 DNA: TGTGCCAGCAGTGGGTCCAGTAGGATCTCCTACAATGAGCAGTTCTTC

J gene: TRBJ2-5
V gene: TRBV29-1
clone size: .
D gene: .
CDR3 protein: CSVEGPGGGETQYF
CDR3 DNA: TGCAGCGTTGAAGGGCCCGGGGGTGGAGAGACCCAGTACTTC